The TCR beta chain under discussion was sequenced for a study of chronic HIV infection and antiretroviral therapy. TCRdb passed the 5' RACE reads through MiXCR, listing each CDR3 protein once. Here the sample spans about 31,000 distinct CDR3 sequences, under 9.5% being singletons. This clonotype was seen more than once but under ten times. CDR3 length: 13 residues. The germline V gene encodes CDR1 SQVTM and CDR2 ANQGSEA. V was trimmed by 6 bases and J by 2 bases, leaving 12 bases between them. The specimen sequenced was peripheral blood. The receptor's source is an adult who had HIV and had not received antiretroviral therapy, or was an uninfected healthy control (not recorded which). This chain links TRBV29-1 with TRBJ2-3; D is ambiguous. The CDR3 coding sequence is TGCAGCGTACGACTGGAACACACAGATACGCAGTATTTT. Amino acid sequence: CSVRLEHTDTQYF.